This is a list of T cell receptor beta chains from one sample in a study of breast tumors, draining lymph nodes, adjacent tissues. TCRdb itself ran the multiplex PCR reads through MiXCR, one entry per CDR3 protein. The sample holds about 130,000 distinct CDR3 sequences, 15% to 20% seen once. The sequencing sample was made of axillary lymph node tissue. The receptors were gathered from a female donor with breast cancer. Some clones in this sample may be carry-over from other donors' samples. CDR3s include the opening cysteine and the closing phenylalanine or tryptophan. Fields, in order: V gene, D gene, clone size, J gene, CDR3 protein, CDR3 DNA. D genes are given only for firm matches. Rows may omit the clone size; those that give it use once, few, many or a size class.

TRBV11-2	TRBD2	many	TRBJ2-1	CASSLLGGSYNEQFF	TGTGCCAGCAGCCTCTTGGGAGGGTCCTACAATGAGCAGTTCTTC
TRBV15	-	many	TRBJ2-2	CATSLVLGGPGELFF	TGTGCCACCAGCCTCGTACTTGGAGGGCCCGGGGAGCTGTTTTTT
TRBV20-1	TRBD1	many	TRBJ1-6	CSAPTGLGWSPLHF	TGCAGTGCCCCGACAGGGTTGGGATGGTCACCCCTCCACTTT
TRBV7-3	-	many	TRBJ2-2	CASSYIGGQTNTGELFF	TGTGCCAGCAGCTACATAGGAGGACAAACGAACACCGGGGAGCTGTTTTTT
TRBV20-1	-	many	TRBJ2-3	CSARGIGGGGDTDTQYF	TGCAGTGCTAGAGGAATCGGGGGAGGGGGGGACACAGATACGCAGTATTTT
TRBV5-1	TRBD1	many	TRBJ2-1	CASGGVGGDEQFF	TGCGCCAGCGGGGGTGTAGGGGGCGATGAGCAGTTCTTC
TRBV3-1	-	-	TRBJ2-5	CASSQGGEVQYF	TGTGCCAGCAGCCAAGGGGGGGAAGTCCAGTACTTC
TRBV7-9	TRBD1	many	TRBJ1-6	CASSSTGNSYNSPLHF	TGTGCCAGCAGCTCGACAGGGAACTCCTATAATTCACCCCTCCACTTT
TRBV7-3	-	many	TRBJ1-5	CASSLREARNQPQHF	TGTGCCAGCAGCCTCCGAGAGGCCCGCAATCAGCCCCAGCATTTT
TRBV7-2	-	many	TRBJ1-3	CASSLGTSGNTIYF	TGTGCCAGCAGCTTAGGAACCTCTGGAAACACCATATATTTT
TRBV4-1	TRBD2	many	TRBJ2-1	CASSQDGGGGNEQFF	TGCGCCAGCAGCCAAGATGGCGGGGGAGGGAATGAGCAGTTCTTC
TRBV7-2	-	-	TRBJ1-1	CASTPVTGPEAFF	TGTGCCAGCACCCCGGTCACGGGCCCTGAAGCTTTCTTT
TRBV5-1	-	many	TRBJ1-2	CASSLGTETNYGYTF	TGCGCCAGCAGCTTGGGGACGGAGACTAACTATGGCTACACCTTC
TRBV11-1	TRBD2	-	TRBJ2-2	CASSSQRGWDTGELLF	TGTGCCAGCAGCTCACAGCGGGGGTGGGACACCGGGGAGCTGCTTTTT
TRBV3-1	-	many	TRBJ2-7	CASSLVRQAEQYF	TGTGCCAGCAGCCTAGTAAGACAGGCCGAGCAGTACTTC
TRBV6-2/TRBV6-3	-	many	TRBJ1-2	CASGRTTGYYGYTF	TGTGCCAGCGGACGAACTACAGGATACTATGGCTACACCTTC
TRBV28	TRBD2	few	TRBJ2-1	CASSFGAGVDNEQFF	TGTGCCAGCAGTTTCGGAGCGGGAGTGGACAATGAGCAGTTCTTC
TRBV3-1	-	-	TRBJ2-1	CASSQHDSYNEQSF	TGTGCCAGCAGCCAACACGACTCCTACAATGAGCAGTCCTTC
TRBV24-1	-	many	TRBJ1-2	CATSDFHTSYGYTF	TGTGCCACCAGTGATTTTCACACAAGCTATGGCTACACCTTC
TRBV7-2	TRBD1	once	TRBJ1-5	CAGSLDRRQPQHF	TGTGCCGGCAGCCTGGACAGGCGTCAGCCCCAGCATTTT
TRBV18	-	many	TRBJ2-2	CASSPAAIGELFF	TGTGCCAGCTCACCAGCGGCAATCGGGGAGCTGTTTTTT
TRBV4-1	TRBD2	many	TRBJ2-3	CASSSNSGAGDTQYF	TGCGCCAGCAGTTCAAATAGCGGGGCGGGTGATACGCAGTATTTT
TRBV19	-	few	TRBJ1-5	CASSMRERGQPQHF	TGTGCCAGTAGTATGCGGGAGAGGGGACAGCCCCAGCATTTT
TRBV5-6	-	many	TRBJ2-3	CASSLVSNTGTDTQYF	TGTGCCAGCAGCTTGGTGTCTAACACTGGCACAGATACGCAGTATTTT
TRBV27	-	-	TRBJ2-2	CASRAVDTGELFF	TGTGCCAGTCGTGCGGTTGACACCGGGGAGCTGTTTTTT
TRBV30	TRBD1	many	TRBJ1-6	CAWSGGTGYSPLHF	TGTGCCTGGAGTGGTGGGACAGGGTATTCACCCCTCCACTTT
TRBV25-1	-	many	TRBJ2-7	CASSESRDYYEQYF	TGTGCCAGCAGTGAGAGCAGGGATTATTACGAGCAGTACTTC
TRBV9	-	many	TRBJ1-2	CASSVDWQGPDYTF	TGTGCCAGCAGCGTAGATTGGCAGGGGCCCGACTACACCTTC
TRBV4-1	-	many	TRBJ2-5	CATEDGETQYF	TGCGCCACCGAGGACGGTGAGACCCAGTACTTC
TRBV19	-	many	TRBJ2-7	CASTTGRGSDEQYF	TGTGCCAGTACCACCGGGAGAGGTTCGGACGAGCAGTACTTC
TRBV20-1	-	many	TRBJ1-5	CSANSPGSTSEIQPQHF	TGCAGTGCTAACTCCCCAGGCTCCACATCCGAAATACAGCCCCAGCATTTT
TRBV7-8	TRBD2	many	TRBJ2-3	CASSLVGSGRATDTQYF	TGTGCCAGCAGCTTAGTTGGTAGCGGGAGGGCCACAGATACGCAGTATTTT
TRBV10-2	-	many	TRBJ2-5	CATKQGNQETQYF	TGCGCCACCAAACAGGGAAACCAAGAGACCCAGTACTTC
TRBV28	-	few	TRBJ2-7	CASSSPPYTYEQYF	TGTGCCAGCAGTTCCCCCCCATATACTTACGAGCAGTACTTC
TRBV15	-	many	TRBJ2-7	CATSRDAGGGFRYF	TGTGCCACCAGCAGAGATGCCGGGGGCGGATTTCGGTACTTC
TRBV19	TRBD1	many	TRBJ2-7	CASSYTGTGNYEQYF	TGTGCCAGTAGTTATACCGGGACAGGGAACTACGAGCAGTACTTC
TRBV2	-	many	TRBJ2-1	CASSEDLSNEQFF	TGTGCCAGCAGTGAGGATTTGAGCAATGAGCAGTTCTTC
TRBV24-1	-	many	TRBJ2-3	CATSDVLSSTDTQYF	TGTGCCACCAGTGATGTACTTTCTAGCACAGATACGCAGTATTTT
TRBV7-7	TRBD1	many	TRBJ2-5	CASRPGQGAQETQYF	TGTGCTAGCAGACCCGGACAGGGGGCTCAAGAGACCCAGTACTTC
TRBV6-5	TRBD1	many	TRBJ2-7	CASSLGQGSTYEQYF	TGTGCCAGCAGCTTGGGACAGGGGTCAACCTACGAGCAGTACTTC
TRBV2	-	many	TRBJ1-4	CASSLGMANEKLFF	TGTGCCAGCAGCCTGGGGATGGCTAATGAAAAACTGTTTTTT
TRBV14	TRBD2	many	TRBJ2-1	CASSQLGLESYNEQFF	TGTGCCAGCAGCCAACTGGGACTAGAAAGTTACAATGAGCAGTTCTTC